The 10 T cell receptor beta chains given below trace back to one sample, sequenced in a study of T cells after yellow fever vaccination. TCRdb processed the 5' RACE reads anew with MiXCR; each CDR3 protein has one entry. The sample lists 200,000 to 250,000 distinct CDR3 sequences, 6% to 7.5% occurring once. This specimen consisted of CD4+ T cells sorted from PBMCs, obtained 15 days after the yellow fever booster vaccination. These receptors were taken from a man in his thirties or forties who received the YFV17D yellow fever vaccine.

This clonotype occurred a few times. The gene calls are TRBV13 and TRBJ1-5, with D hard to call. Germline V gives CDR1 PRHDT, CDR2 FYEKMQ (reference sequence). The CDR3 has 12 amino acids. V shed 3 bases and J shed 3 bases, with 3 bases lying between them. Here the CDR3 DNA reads TGTGCCAGCAGCTTTCCCAATCAGCCCCAGCATTTT. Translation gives CASSFPNQPQHF.

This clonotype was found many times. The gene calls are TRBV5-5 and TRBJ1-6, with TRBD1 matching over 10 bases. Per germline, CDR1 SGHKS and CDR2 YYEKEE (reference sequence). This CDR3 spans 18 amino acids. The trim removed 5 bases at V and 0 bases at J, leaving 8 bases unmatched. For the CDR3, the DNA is TGTGCCAGCAGAAACCGACAGGGGGCTAGCTCCTATAATTCACCCCTCCACTTT. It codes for CASRNRQGASSYNSPLHF.

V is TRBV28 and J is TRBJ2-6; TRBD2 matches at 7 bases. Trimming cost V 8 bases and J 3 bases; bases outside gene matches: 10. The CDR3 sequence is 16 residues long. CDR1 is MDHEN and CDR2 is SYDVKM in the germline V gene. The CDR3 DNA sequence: TGTGCCAGCCGAGGGGCCGGGAGGAATGGGGCCAACGTCCTGACTTTC. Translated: CASRGAGRNGANVLTF.

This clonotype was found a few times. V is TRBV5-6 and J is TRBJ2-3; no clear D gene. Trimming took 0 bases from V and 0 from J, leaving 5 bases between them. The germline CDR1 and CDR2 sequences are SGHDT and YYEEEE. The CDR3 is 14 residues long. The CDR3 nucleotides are TGTGCCAGCAGCTTGGTGAGGAGCACAGATACGCAGTATTTT. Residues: CASSLVRSTDTQYF.

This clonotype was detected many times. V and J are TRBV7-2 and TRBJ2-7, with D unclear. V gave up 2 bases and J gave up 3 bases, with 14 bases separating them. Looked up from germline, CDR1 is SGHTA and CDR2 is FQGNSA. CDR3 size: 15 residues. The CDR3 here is CASSLTPSLGYEQYF. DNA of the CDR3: TGTGCCAGCAGCTTAACTCCCAGCCTTGGCTACGAGCAGTACTTC.

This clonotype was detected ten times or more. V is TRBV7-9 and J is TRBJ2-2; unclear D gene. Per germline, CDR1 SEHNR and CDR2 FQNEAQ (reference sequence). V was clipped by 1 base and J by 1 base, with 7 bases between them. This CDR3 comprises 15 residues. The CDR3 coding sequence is TGTGCCAGCAGCTTAGGGACCTTGAACACCGGGGAGCTGTTTTTT. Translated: CASSLGTLNTGELFF.

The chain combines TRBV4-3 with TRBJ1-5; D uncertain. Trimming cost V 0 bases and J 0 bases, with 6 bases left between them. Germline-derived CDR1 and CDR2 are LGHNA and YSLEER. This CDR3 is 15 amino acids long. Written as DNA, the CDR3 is TGCGCCAGCAGCCAAGAAACAGCTAGCAATCAGCCCCAGCATTTT. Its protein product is CASSQETASNQPQHF.

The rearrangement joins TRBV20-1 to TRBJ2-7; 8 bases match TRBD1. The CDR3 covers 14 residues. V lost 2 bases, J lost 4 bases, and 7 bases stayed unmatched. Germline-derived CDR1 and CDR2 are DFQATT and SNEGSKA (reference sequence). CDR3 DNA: TGCAGTGCTAGACGAGGGACAGGTTCATACGAGCAGTACTTC. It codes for CSARRGTGSYEQYF.

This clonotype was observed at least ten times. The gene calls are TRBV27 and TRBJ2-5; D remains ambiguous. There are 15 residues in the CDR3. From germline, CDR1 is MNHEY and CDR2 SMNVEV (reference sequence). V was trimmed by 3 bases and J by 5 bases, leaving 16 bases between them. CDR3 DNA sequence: TGTGCCAGCAGTTTCGCAGGAGCGTTTGGGGAGACCCAGTACTTC. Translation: CASSFAGAFGETQYF.

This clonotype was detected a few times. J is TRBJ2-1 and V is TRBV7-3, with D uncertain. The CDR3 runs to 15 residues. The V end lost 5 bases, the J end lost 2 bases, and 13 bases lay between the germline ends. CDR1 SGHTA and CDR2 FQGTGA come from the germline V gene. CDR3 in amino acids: CASSPHPGPYNEQFF. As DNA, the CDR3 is TGTGCCAGCAGCCCCCACCCAGGCCCCTACAATGAGCAGTTCTTC.